The entry below describes one T cell receptor beta chain. The junction differs from germline at one of its ends, possibly a read error. These data come from a study of blood T cell repertoires in COVID-19. At the level of the study: T cells, B-cell-depleted T cells, or PBMCs supplied cDNA or gDNA.

Only in-frame clones appear in the TCRdb table, and some are missing; sequencing was by immunoSEQ multiplex PCR. The data contain approximately 270,000 clones, approximately 88% of them singletons. The CDR3 spans 15 residues. CDR1 SSHAT and CDR2 FNYEAQ come from the germline V gene (reference sequence). The chain recombines TRBV7-7 with TRBJ1-4; 8 nucleotides line up with TRBD1. Material for sequencing was peripheral blood. The receptor was derived from a man in his forties or fifties with acute or convalescent COVID-19. CDR3 protein: CASSLVSGGGGKLFF. DNA for the CDR3: TGTGCTAGCAGCTTAGTATCAGGGGGCGGCGGAAAACTGTTTTTT.